A selection of T cell receptor beta chains follows, all from one sample in a study of T cell clones after liver transplantation. Clones were sequenced by immunoSEQ multiplex PCR, and TCRdb holds only the in-frame ones, with some missing. The profile shows 60,000 or so clones, roughly two thirds of them singletons. Here the sequenced sample was CD4+ T cells from blood, taken before liver transplant. Receptors were obtained from a human donor who received a liver transplant. The CDR3 runs from the conserved cysteine through the conserved F or W. The order of the fields is D gene, clone size, V gene, J gene, CDR3 protein, CDR3 DNA. A D gene is named only where the DNA matches it firmly. Clone size, where shown, is once, few, many, or a class for clones that have expanded.

d_gene: TRBD1; abundance: .; v_gene: TRBV7-8; j_gene: TRBJ1-1; CDR3aa: CASSFGQGDAFF; CDR3nt: TGTGCCAGCAGCTTCGGACAGGGGGATGCTTTCTTT
d_gene: .; abundance: few; v_gene: TRBV5-1; j_gene: TRBJ1-4; CDR3aa: CASSPNAEELFF; CDR3nt: TGCGCCAGCAGTCCAAATGCAGAGGAACTGTTTTTT
d_gene: TRBD2; abundance: few; v_gene: TRBV7-2; j_gene: TRBJ2-1; CDR3aa: CASSQRGGGNEQFF; CDR3nt: TGTGCCAGCAGCCAGCGGGGGGGCGGGAATGAGCAGTTCTTC
d_gene: .; abundance: .; v_gene: TRBV10-2; j_gene: TRBJ1-5; CDR3aa: CASSESSGFQPQHF; CDR3nt: TGCGCCAGCAGTGAGTCTTCGGGGTTTCAGCCCCAGCATTTT
d_gene: TRBD1; abundance: .; v_gene: TRBV30; j_gene: TRBJ1-1; CDR3aa: CAWIGQGLNTEAFF; CDR3nt: TGTGCCTGGATAGGACAGGGATTGAACACTGAAGCTTTCTTT
d_gene: .; abundance: .; v_gene: TRBV19; j_gene: TRBJ2-1; CDR3aa: CASSRTGGGTYNEQFF; CDR3nt: TGTGCCAGTAGCCGTACGGGTGGAGGGACGTACAATGAGCAGTTCTTC
d_gene: .; abundance: .; v_gene: TRBV19; j_gene: TRBJ1-6; CDR3aa: CASSIAQGRSPLHF; CDR3nt: TGTGCCAGTAGTATCGCACAGGGAAGATCACCCCTCCACTTT
d_gene: TRBD1; abundance: .; v_gene: TRBV30; j_gene: TRBJ2-1; CDR3aa: CAWGKGTGGEQFF; CDR3nt: TGTGCCTGGGGGAAAGGGACAGGCGGAGAGCAGTTCTTC
d_gene: TRBD1; abundance: .; v_gene: TRBV7-9; j_gene: TRBJ1-3; CDR3aa: CASSKNRGASSGNTIYF; CDR3nt: TGTGCCAGCAGCAAAAACAGGGGGGCGAGCTCTGGAAACACCATATATTTT
d_gene: TRBD1; abundance: .; v_gene: TRBV30; j_gene: TRBJ1-4; CDR3aa: CAWTRDRNEKLFF; CDR3nt: TGTGCCTGGACCCGGGACAGAAATGAAAAACTGTTTTTT
d_gene: TRBD2; abundance: .; v_gene: TRBV7-2; j_gene: TRBJ2-1; CDR3aa: CASSLAGAGGPNEQFF; CDR3nt: TGTGCCAGCAGCTTAGCGGGGGCGGGGGGGCCCAATGAGCAGTTCTTC
d_gene: .; abundance: .; v_gene: TRBV5-4; j_gene: TRBJ2-1; CDR3aa: CASVAQRGNEQFF; CDR3nt: TGTGCCAGCGTAGCCCAAAGGGGTAATGAGCAGTTCTTC
d_gene: TRBD1; abundance: .; v_gene: TRBV2; j_gene: TRBJ1-5; CDR3aa: CASGGQGGDQPQHF; CDR3nt: TGTGCCAGCGGGGGACAGGGGGGAGATCAGCCCCAGCATTTT
d_gene: TRBD1; abundance: .; v_gene: TRBV7-2; j_gene: TRBJ1-5; CDR3aa: CASSSRQGAGQPQHF; CDR3nt: TGTGCCAGCAGCTCCCGACAGGGGGCGGGGCAGCCCCAGCATTTT
d_gene: TRBD1; abundance: once; v_gene: TRBV6-6; j_gene: TRBJ2-6; CDR3aa: CASSSTGAGANVLTF; CDR3nt: TGTGCCAGCAGTTCCACAGGGGCTGGGGCCAACGTCCTGACTTTC
d_gene: TRBD1; abundance: .; v_gene: TRBV7-9; j_gene: TRBJ1-2; CDR3aa: CASSQLQGVYGYTF; CDR3nt: TGTGCCAGCAGCCAGCTACAGGGGGTCTACGGCTACACCTTC
d_gene: TRBD1; abundance: .; v_gene: TRBV6-5; j_gene: TRBJ1-6; CDR3aa: CASRQDRGNSPLHF; CDR3nt: TGTGCCAGCAGACAGGACAGGGGTAATTCACCCCTCCACTTT
d_gene: .; abundance: few; v_gene: TRBV4-1; j_gene: TRBJ1-5; CDR3aa: CASSQDIGGGAGNQPQHF; CDR3nt: TGCGCCAGCAGCCAAGATATCGGGGGAGGAGCGGGCAATCAGCCCCAGCATTTT
d_gene: .; abundance: medium-sized; v_gene: TRBV30; j_gene: TRBJ1-6; CDR3aa: CAWSTGLLDNSPLHF; CDR3nt: TGTGCCTGGAGCACAGGTCTGCTCGATAATTCACCCCTCCACTTT
d_gene: TRBD1; abundance: .; v_gene: TRBV6-5; j_gene: TRBJ1-1; CDR3aa: CASGRGQTQNTEAFF; CDR3nt: TGTGCCAGCGGACGGGGACAGACACAGAACACTGAAGCTTTCTTT
d_gene: .; abundance: few; v_gene: TRBV5-6; j_gene: TRBJ2-5; CDR3aa: CASSRGHQETQYF; CDR3nt: TGTGCCAGCAGCCGAGGGCACCAAGAGACCCAGTACTTC
d_gene: TRBD1; abundance: .; v_gene: TRBV19; j_gene: TRBJ2-7; CDR3aa: CATSQGAGSYEQYF; CDR3nt: TGTGCCACCTCACAGGGGGCAGGGTCCTACGAGCAGTACTTC
d_gene: .; abundance: .; v_gene: TRBV19; j_gene: TRBJ1-2; CDR3aa: CASNSGQTNYGYTF; CDR3nt: TGTGCCAGTAACTCAGGACAGACTAACTATGGCTACACCTTC
d_gene: TRBD1; abundance: .; v_gene: TRBV19; j_gene: TRBJ1-6; CDR3aa: CASRTTGGESPLHF; CDR3nt: TGTGCCAGTAGGACAACAGGGGGTGAGTCACCCCTCCACTTT
d_gene: .; abundance: .; v_gene: TRBV29-1; j_gene: TRBJ1-1; CDR3aa: CSVGSGGWTEAFF; CDR3nt: TGCAGCGTTGGTTCGGGGGGCTGGACTGAAGCTTTCTTT
d_gene: .; abundance: .; v_gene: TRBV2; j_gene: TRBJ2-4; CDR3aa: CASSEALLTVSAKNIQYF; CDR3nt: TGTGCCAGCAGTGAAGCGCTTCTGACAGTTTCAGCCAAAAACATTCAGTACTTC